A selection of T cell receptor beta chains follows, all from one sample in a study of OX40 agonist ivuxolimab in advanced cancers. The table came from immunoSEQ multiplex PCR; TCRdb's copy has only in-frame clones and leaves some out. The sample lists 85,000 to 100,000 clones, approximately 94% occurring once. This specimen was CD4+ or CD8+ T cells sorted from blood, taken in a trial of the OX40 agonist ivuxolimab. The source is an adult with an advanced solid tumor such as melanoma, head and neck, liver or kidney cancer. CDR3s include the opening cysteine and the closing phenylalanine or tryptophan. Fields, in order: CDR3 length, J gene, clone size, D gene, V gene, CDR3 DNA, CDR3 protein. D genes are given only for firm matches. Expanded clones get a size class; other rows say once, few or many, or leave the size out.

cdr3_length: 15
j_call: TRBJ1-6
clone_size: -
d_call: -
v_call: TRBV9
cdr3_nt: TGTGCCAGCAGCAAGTCGGGATCCCTCACACCACCCCTCCACTTT
cdr3_aa: CASSKSGSLTPPLHF

cdr3_length: 15
j_call: TRBJ2-3
clone_size: -
d_call: TRBD1
v_call: TRBV7-9
cdr3_nt: TGTGCCAGCAGCCCCACAGGGGTGGTCACAGATACGCAGTATTTT
cdr3_aa: CASSPTGVVTDTQYF

cdr3_length: 17
j_call: TRBJ2-5
clone_size: -
d_call: TRBD2
v_call: TRBV7-2
cdr3_nt: TGTGCCAGCAGCCTCGCCCTCTCGCGGGGGGGCCAAGAGACCCAGTACTTC
cdr3_aa: CASSLALSRGGQETQYF

cdr3_length: 14
j_call: TRBJ1-1
clone_size: -
d_call: TRBD1
v_call: TRBV2
cdr3_nt: TGTGCCAGCAGCGAATTACAGGGGCACACTGAAGCTTTCTTT
cdr3_aa: CASSELQGHTEAFF

cdr3_length: 16
j_call: TRBJ1-5
clone_size: -
d_call: -
v_call: TRBV7-3
cdr3_nt: TGTGCCAGCAGCCCAATGGCACACTATAGCAATCAGCCCCAGCATTTT
cdr3_aa: CASSPMAHYSNQPQHF

cdr3_length: 14
j_call: TRBJ2-5
clone_size: -
d_call: -
v_call: TRBV5-1
cdr3_nt: TGCGCCAGCAGCTACTCGACGGGGGAAGAGACCCAGTACTTC
cdr3_aa: CASSYSTGEETQYF

cdr3_length: 11
j_call: TRBJ2-5
clone_size: -
d_call: -
v_call: TRBV6-6
cdr3_nt: TGTGCCACGGGGTACCAAGAGACCCAGTACTTC
cdr3_aa: CATGYQETQYF

cdr3_length: 14
j_call: TRBJ1-2
clone_size: once
d_call: TRBD1
v_call: TRBV7-8
cdr3_nt: TGTGCCAGCAGCTTAGCGGGACAGGACTATGGCTACACCTTC
cdr3_aa: CASSLAGQDYGYTF

cdr3_length: 16
j_call: TRBJ2-2
clone_size: -
d_call: -
v_call: TRBV4-3
cdr3_nt: TGCGCCAGCAGCCAAGGAAGACTCGCGAACACCGGGGAGCTGTTTTTT
cdr3_aa: CASSQGRLANTGELFF

cdr3_length: 18
j_call: TRBJ2-2
clone_size: -
d_call: TRBD1
v_call: TRBV5-1
cdr3_nt: TGCGCCAGCACGGGACAGGGGGCTTCCTCATTGAACACCGGGGAGCTGTTTTTT
cdr3_aa: CASTGQGASSLNTGELFF

cdr3_length: 14
j_call: TRBJ2-7
clone_size: -
d_call: TRBD2
v_call: TRBV10-2
cdr3_nt: TGCGCCAGCAGCCGGACTAGCGGGTCCTACGAGCAGTACTTC
cdr3_aa: CASSRTSGSYEQYF

cdr3_length: 12
j_call: TRBJ1-2
clone_size: -
d_call: -
v_call: TRBV6-1
cdr3_nt: TGTGCCAGCAGTGGAGATGTCTATGGCTACACCTTC
cdr3_aa: CASSGDVYGYTF

cdr3_length: 16
j_call: TRBJ2-5
clone_size: -
d_call: -
v_call: TRBV28
cdr3_nt: TGTGCCAGCAGTTTTATAGGTCCTCTCCGAGGGGAGACCCAGTACTTC
cdr3_aa: CASSFIGPLRGETQYF

cdr3_length: 16
j_call: TRBJ1-1
clone_size: -
d_call: -
v_call: TRBV4-2
cdr3_nt: TGTGCCAGCAGCGAACAACAGGGAAGAGAAGGAACTGAAGCTTTCTTT
cdr3_aa: CASSEQQGREGTEAFF

cdr3_length: 16
j_call: TRBJ1-3
clone_size: -
d_call: -
v_call: TRBV6-1
cdr3_nt: TGTGCCAGCAGTGAGAGGGGGGAGGTCATTGGAAACACCATATATTTT
cdr3_aa: CASSERGEVIGNTIYF

cdr3_length: 13
j_call: TRBJ1-2
clone_size: once
d_call: -
v_call: TRBV6-5
cdr3_nt: TGTGCCAGCAGTTACAGGGGACACTTTGGCTACACCTTC
cdr3_aa: CASSYRGHFGYTF

cdr3_length: 13
j_call: TRBJ1-2
clone_size: -
d_call: -
v_call: TRBV11-2
cdr3_nt: TGTGCCAGCAGCCCGGGGTTGGGCTATGGCTACACCTTC
cdr3_aa: CASSPGLGYGYTF

cdr3_length: 13
j_call: TRBJ2-3
clone_size: -
d_call: -
v_call: TRBV11-2
cdr3_nt: TGTGCCAGCACGGCTCTCTACACAGATACGCAGTATTTT
cdr3_aa: CASTALYTDTQYF

cdr3_length: 15
j_call: TRBJ1-4
clone_size: -
d_call: TRBD1
v_call: TRBV7-9
cdr3_nt: TGTGCCAGCAGCTTAGGATCAGGGGGACATGAAAAACTGTTTTTT
cdr3_aa: CASSLGSGGHEKLFF

cdr3_length: 16
j_call: TRBJ2-7
clone_size: -
d_call: TRBD2
v_call: TRBV7-3
cdr3_nt: TGTGCCAGCAGCTTAACCGCGACTAGCGGGGTTTACGAGCAGTACTTC
cdr3_aa: CASSLTATSGVYEQYF

cdr3_length: 17
j_call: TRBJ2-7
clone_size: -
d_call: TRBD2
v_call: TRBV10-1
cdr3_nt: TGCGCCAGCAGTGATGCTAGCGGGGGCCGCAGCTCCTACGAGCAGTACTTC
cdr3_aa: CASSDASGGRSSYEQYF

cdr3_length: 14
j_call: TRBJ2-1
clone_size: -
d_call: -
v_call: TRBV4-1
cdr3_nt: TGCGCCAGCAGCCAAGGGACAAGGGGGAATGAGCAGTTCTTC
cdr3_aa: CASSQGTRGNEQFF

cdr3_length: 14
j_call: TRBJ1-2
clone_size: -
d_call: -
v_call: TRBV9
cdr3_nt: TGTGCCAGCAGCGTAGGGGGGTTCAACTATGGCTACACCTTC
cdr3_aa: CASSVGGFNYGYTF

cdr3_length: 18
j_call: TRBJ2-3
clone_size: -
d_call: TRBD1
v_call: TRBV25-1
cdr3_nt: TGTGCCAGCAGTGACCCCCGACAGGGGGCTTCCCTCACAGATACGCAGTATTTT
cdr3_aa: CASSDPRQGASLTDTQYF

cdr3_length: 14
j_call: TRBJ2-1
clone_size: -
d_call: -
v_call: TRBV7-3
cdr3_nt: TGTGCCAGCAGCTTCAACAGTAACTACAATGAGCAGTTCTTC
cdr3_aa: CASSFNSNYNEQFF

cdr3_length: 17
j_call: TRBJ2-7
clone_size: -
d_call: TRBD2
v_call: TRBV7-8
cdr3_nt: TGTGCCAGCAGCTCGGGACTAGCGGGGAAACCCCACTACGAGCAGTACTTC
cdr3_aa: CASSSGLAGKPHYEQYF

cdr3_length: 16
j_call: TRBJ2-6
clone_size: -
d_call: -
v_call: TRBV9
cdr3_nt: TGTGCCAGCAGCCCCGGACAGACCTCTGGGGCCAACGTCCTGACTTTC
cdr3_aa: CASSPGQTSGANVLTF

cdr3_length: 14
j_call: TRBJ1-2
clone_size: -
d_call: -
v_call: TRBV6-5
cdr3_nt: TGTGCCAGCAGTTATATGAGGACAGACTATGGCTACACCTTC
cdr3_aa: CASSYMRTDYGYTF

cdr3_length: 14
j_call: TRBJ2-5
clone_size: once
d_call: -
v_call: TRBV7-2
cdr3_nt: TGTGCCAGCAGCTTAGGTTACGGGAGAGAGACCCAGTACTTC
cdr3_aa: CASSLGYGRETQYF

cdr3_length: 14
j_call: TRBJ2-7
clone_size: -
d_call: -
v_call: TRBV7-2
cdr3_nt: TGTGCCAGCAGCTTAGGGCAGGGGACCTACGAGCAGTACTTC
cdr3_aa: CASSLGQGTYEQYF

cdr3_length: 14
j_call: TRBJ1-6
clone_size: -
d_call: TRBD1
v_call: TRBV5-1
cdr3_nt: TGCGCCAGCAGAGGGGACAGGGGCGGGTCTCCCCTCCACTTT
cdr3_aa: CASRGDRGGSPLHF

cdr3_length: 15
j_call: TRBJ1-3
clone_size: -
d_call: TRBD1
v_call: TRBV7-2
cdr3_nt: TGTGCCAGCAGTTTAGGGGGCAGCTCTGGAAACACCATATATTTT
cdr3_aa: CASSLGGSSGNTIYF

cdr3_length: 13
j_call: TRBJ2-1
clone_size: -
d_call: -
v_call: TRBV5-1
cdr3_nt: TGCGCCAGCAAGGACTTCTCCTACAATGAGCAGTTCTTC
cdr3_aa: CASKDFSYNEQFF

cdr3_length: 15
j_call: TRBJ1-3
clone_size: -
d_call: -
v_call: TRBV30
cdr3_nt: TGTGCCTGGAGTGTACAGTACCCCTCTGGAAACACCATATATTTT
cdr3_aa: CAWSVQYPSGNTIYF

cdr3_length: 15
j_call: TRBJ2-2
clone_size: once
d_call: TRBD1
v_call: TRBV19
cdr3_nt: TGTGCCAGTAGTAAGGGCAGGGGGAGCACCGGGGAGCTGTTTTTT
cdr3_aa: CASSKGRGSTGELFF